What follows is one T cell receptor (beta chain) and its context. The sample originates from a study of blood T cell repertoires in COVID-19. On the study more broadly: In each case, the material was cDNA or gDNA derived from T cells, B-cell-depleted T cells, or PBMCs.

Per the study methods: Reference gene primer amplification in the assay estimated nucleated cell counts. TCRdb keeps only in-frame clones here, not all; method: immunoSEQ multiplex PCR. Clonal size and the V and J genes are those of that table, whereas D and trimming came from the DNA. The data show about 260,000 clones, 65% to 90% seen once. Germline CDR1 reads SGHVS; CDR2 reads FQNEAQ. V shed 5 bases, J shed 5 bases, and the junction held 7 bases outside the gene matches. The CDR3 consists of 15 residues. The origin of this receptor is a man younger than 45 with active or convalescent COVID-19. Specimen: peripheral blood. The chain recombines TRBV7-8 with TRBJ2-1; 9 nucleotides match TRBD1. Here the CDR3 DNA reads TGTGCCAGCAGCACCCCTGGGACAGGGAACAATGAGCAGTTCTTC. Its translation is CASSTPGTGNNEQFF. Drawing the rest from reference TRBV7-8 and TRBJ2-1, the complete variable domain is GAGVSQSPRYKVAKRGQDVALRCDPISGHVSLFWYQQALGQGPEFLTYFQNEAQLDKSGLPSDRFFAERPEGSVSTLKIQRTQQEDSAVYLCASSTPGTGNNEQFFGPGTRLTVL.